This entry features one TCR beta chain sequence. Antigen: not known. Method: immunoSEQ multiplex PCR; TCRdb's copy keeps in-frame clones and lacks some. The table lists approximately 88,000 clones, roughly 94% of them singletons, with 5% to 6.5% in the top ten. The entry originates in a study of T cell responses to AZD1222 COVID-19 vaccine. Study context: Second-dose groups at about 4 or about 12 weeks were pooled. Study-wide findings and caveats: Only a handful of people who got AZD1222 tested seropositive at baseline. Two doses of AZD1222 preceded a rise in Spike-specific TCR breadth and depth.

This clonotype originated in an adult in good health. The sequencing used peripheral blood, collected on day 0 of AZD1222 vaccination.

The CDR3 sequence is CASSMQSLNTEAFF. The CDR3 DNA reads as TGTGCCAGTAGTATGCAGAGCCTGAACACTGAAGCTTTCTTT. This sequence joins TRBV19 and TRBJ1-1; D ambiguous. Trimming removed 3 bases at V and 0 bases at J, with 8 bases between. CDR1 LNHDA and CDR2 SQIVND come from the germline V gene (reference sequence). The CDR3 is 14 residues long. The variable domain in full, with the rest retrieved from reference TRBV19 and TRBJ1-1, is DGGITQSPKYLFRKEGQNVTLSCEQNLNHDAMYWYRQDPGQGLRLIYYSQIVNDFQKGDIAEGYSVSREKKESFPLTVTSAQKNPTAFYLCASSMQSLNTEAFFGQGTRLTVV.